Following are 11 T cell receptor beta chains from one sample sequenced in a study of vaccination effects on CD4 cells after COVID-19. No antigen has been identified for these receptors. Peptide-pool stimulation followed by sequencing identified expanded antigen-specific CD4+ clonotypes in the ViraFEST assay. Culturing for around ten days preceded CD4+ T cell isolation. Data came from immunoSEQ multiplex PCR; TCRdb stores just in-frame clones and leaves some out. The top ten clones hold approximately 2% of a sample with under 80,000 clones, about 70% of them seen once. This specimen was CD4+ T cells from PBMCs cultured with HCoV-229E spike peptides, taken before COVID-19 vaccination. These receptors came from a human donor who received a COVID-19 vaccine.

This clone was detected a few times. The rearrangement links TRBV7-3 to TRBJ1-6; no reliable D call. Germline-derived CDR1 and CDR2 are SGHTA and FQGTGA. V shed 5 bases and J shed 1 base, with 6 bases lying between them. The CDR3 has 14 residues. The CDR3 is CASSRESYNSPLHF. The CDR3 region has the DNA TGTGCCAGCAGCCGAGAGTCCTATAATTCACCCCTCCACTTT.

V usage is TRBV21-1 and J usage is TRBJ2-6; the D call TRBD1 from the table was never checked on the DNA. TRBV21-1 is designated a pseudogene. The CDR3 loop spans 19 amino acids. CDR3 protein: CASSSRQGARSSGANVLTF. The CDR3, as DNA: TGTGCCAGCAGCTCCCGACAGGGGGCGCGGTCATCTGGGGCCAACGTCCTGACTTTC.

The chain recombines TRBV12-5 with TRBJ1-6; D gene unclear. Germline V gene sequence: CDR1 LGHNT, CDR2 FRNRAP. The V end was cut by 2 bases, the J end by 13 bases, with 12 bases between. This CDR3 has 13 amino acids. The CDR3 protein is CASGLNEAGPLHF. In DNA form, the CDR3 reads TGTGCTAGTGGTTTGAATGAGGCAGGCCCCCTCCACTTT. The variable domain in full, with the rest retrieved from reference TRBV12-5 and TRBJ1-6, is DARVTQTPRHKVTEMGQEVTMRCQPILGHNTVFWYRQTMMQGLELLAYFRNRAPLDDSGMPKDRFSAEMPDATLATLKIQPSEPRDSAVYFCASGLNEAGPLHFGNGTRLTVT.

The chain couples TRBV7-9 to TRBJ2-5; D perhaps matches TRBD2 (5 bases). Germline lookup yields CDR1 SEHNR and CDR2 FQNEAQ (reference sequence). The CDR3 contains 16 residues. V lost 5 bases to trimming and J lost 5 bases, with 21 bases between them. The CDR3 is CASSQGSTFRWETQYF. The CDR3 DNA follows: TGTGCCAGCAGCCAAGGGAGTACTTTCCGGTGGGAGACCCAGTACTTC.

This clone was seen just once. The chain carries TRBV2 and TRBJ1-2; D ambiguous. Trimming took 2 bases from V and 8 from J, leaving 9 bases between them. This CDR3 has 12 residues. The germline V gene has CDR1 SNHLY and CDR2 FYNNEI. CDR3 amino acids: CASSERGRGYTF. The CDR3 DNA reads TGTGCCAGCAGTGAACGAGGCAGAGGCTACACCTTC.

The rearrangement links TRBV19 to TRBJ2-1; tentative D call: TRBD2 (6 bases). CDR1 and CDR2 from the germline V gene are LNHDA and SQIVND (reference sequence). CDR3 length equals 14 residues. V lost 4 bases, J lost 5 bases, and 12 bases lay in between. The CDR3 here is CASSRRGIDNEQFF. The CDR3 DNA reads as TGTGCCAGTAGTAGACGGGGGATAGACAATGAGCAGTTCTTC.

V gene TRBV2 combines with J gene TRBJ1-5; D is possibly TRBD1 (5 bases). Germline V gene lookup returns CDR1 SNHLY and CDR2 FYNNEI. The CDR3 runs 13 residues. Deletions cut 7 bases from V and 7 bases from J, with 14 bases between. The CDR3: CASKGQGGQPQHF. In DNA form, the CDR3 reads TGTGCCAGCAAGGGGCAGGGCGGGCAGCCCCAGCATTTT.

J is TRBJ1-3 and V is TRBV5-1; TRBD1 might be the D (5 bases). The CDR3 spans 13 residues. The V and J ends lost 4 bases and 4 bases respectively, with 9 bases between them. Germline V lookup: CDR1 SGHRS, CDR2 YFSETQ. The CDR3 DNA is TGCGCCAGCAGCCGGGACGGAGGAAACACCATATATTTT. As protein: CASSRDGGNTIYF.

The chain has TRBV6-5 and TRBJ2-7; 11 bases map to TRBD1. The CDR3 covers 13 residues. Losses at the gene ends were 8 bases for V and 4 bases for J; bases not matched to a gene: 4. Per the germline V gene, CDR1 is MNHEY and CDR2 is SVGAGI. CDR3 nucleotide sequence: TGTGCCAGCCGGACAGGGGGCGGGTACGAGCAGTACGTC. Its translation is CASRTGGGYEQYV.

J is TRBJ1-5 and V is TRBV28; 9 positions agree with TRBD1. The J segment lost 1 base and the V segment lost 5 bases, leaving 9 bases of the junction unmatched. Germline V gives CDR1 MDHEN, CDR2 SYDVKM. This CDR3 comprises 17 residues. The CDR3 bases are TGTGCCAGCAGTCTTCACAGGGGGCGGCAAAGCAATCAGCCCCAGCATTTT. It translates to CASSLHRGRQSNQPQHF.

The rearrangement joins TRBV7-3 to TRBJ2-4, with TRBD1 identical over 7 bases. The V gene end was trimmed by 3 bases and the J gene end by 5 bases; junction bases not matched to a gene: 1. Per the germline V gene, CDR1 is SGHTA and CDR2 is FQGTGA. The CDR3 loop spans 13 amino acids. The CDR3 DNA reads TGTGCCAGCAGCTTGGGGACAGAAAACATTCAGTACTTC. This codes for CASSLGTENIQYF.